This TCR beta chain was obtained from a study of blood T cell repertoires in COVID-19. Study-level information: The samples span acute and convalescent COVID-19 from the United States, Italy and Spain. In each case, the material was cDNA or gDNA derived from T cells, B-cell-depleted T cells, or PBMCs.

In the authors' methods: Amplifying reference gene primers gave estimates of nucleated cell counts. Sequencing was performed with immunoSEQ multiplex PCR; in TCRdb, only in-frame clones are kept and a portion is missing. V and J calls plus clone size are reproduced from that table; the DNA served to infer D and trimming. The sample lists about 250,000 clones; around 82% were seen once. Sequenced sample: peripheral blood. This TCR was recovered from a middle-aged man with active or convalescent COVID-19.

This CDR3 reads CATSQGPGQGDSPLHF. The CDR3 coding sequence is TGTGCCACCAGTCAAGGACCGGGACAGGGGGATTCACCCCTCCACTTT. V usage is TRBV24-1 and J usage is TRBJ1-6; 11 bases map to TRBD1. Germline V CDR1 and CDR2: KGHDR, SFDVKD. The length of the CDR3 is 16 residues. The V segment lost 6 bases and the J segment 8 bases; nucleotides outside the gene matches: 8.